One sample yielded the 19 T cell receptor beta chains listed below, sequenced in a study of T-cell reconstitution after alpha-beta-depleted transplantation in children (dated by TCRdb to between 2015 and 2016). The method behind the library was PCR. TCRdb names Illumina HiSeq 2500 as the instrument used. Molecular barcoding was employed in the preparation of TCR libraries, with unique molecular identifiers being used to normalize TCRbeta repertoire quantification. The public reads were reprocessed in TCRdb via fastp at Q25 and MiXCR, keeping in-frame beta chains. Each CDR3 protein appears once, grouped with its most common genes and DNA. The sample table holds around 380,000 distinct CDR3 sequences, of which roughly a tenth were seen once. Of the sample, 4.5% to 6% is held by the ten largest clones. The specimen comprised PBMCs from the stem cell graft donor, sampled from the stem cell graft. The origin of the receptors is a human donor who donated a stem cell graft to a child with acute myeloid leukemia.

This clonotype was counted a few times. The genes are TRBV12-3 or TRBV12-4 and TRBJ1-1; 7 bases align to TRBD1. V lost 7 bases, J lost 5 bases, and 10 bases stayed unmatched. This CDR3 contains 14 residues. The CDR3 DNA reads TGTGCCAGCATCTGGAGAGCAGGGGGGACTGAAGCTTTCTTT. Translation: CASIWRAGGTEAFF.

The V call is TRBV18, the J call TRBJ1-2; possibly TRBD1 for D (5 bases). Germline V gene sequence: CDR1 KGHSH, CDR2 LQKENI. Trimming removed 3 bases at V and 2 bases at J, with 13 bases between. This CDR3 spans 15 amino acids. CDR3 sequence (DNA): TGTGCCAGCTCACCGCGGGGGTCGGAAAACTATGGCTACACCTTC. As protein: CASSPRGSENYGYTF.

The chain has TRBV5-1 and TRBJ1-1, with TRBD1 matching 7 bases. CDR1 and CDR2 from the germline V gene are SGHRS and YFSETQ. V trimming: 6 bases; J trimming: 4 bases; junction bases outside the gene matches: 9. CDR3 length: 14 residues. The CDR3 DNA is TGCGCCAGCACGCACAGGGGAGGGAGCACTGAAGCTTTCTTT. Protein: CASTHRGGSTEAFF.

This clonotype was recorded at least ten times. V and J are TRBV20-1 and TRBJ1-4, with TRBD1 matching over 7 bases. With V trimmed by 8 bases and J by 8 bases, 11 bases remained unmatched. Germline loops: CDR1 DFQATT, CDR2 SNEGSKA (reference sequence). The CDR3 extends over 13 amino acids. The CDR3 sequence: CSSTGVGGEKLFF. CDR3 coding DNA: TGCAGTTCTACAGGGGTAGGGGGAGAAAAACTGTTTTTT.

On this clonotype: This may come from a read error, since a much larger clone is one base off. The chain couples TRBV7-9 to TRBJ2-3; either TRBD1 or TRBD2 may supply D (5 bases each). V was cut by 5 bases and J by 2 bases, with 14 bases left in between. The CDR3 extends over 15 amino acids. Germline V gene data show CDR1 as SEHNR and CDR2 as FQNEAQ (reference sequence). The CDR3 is CASSLRGQPTDTQYF. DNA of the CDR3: TGTGCCAGCAGCCTTCGGGGCCAGCCCACAGATACGCAGTATTTT.

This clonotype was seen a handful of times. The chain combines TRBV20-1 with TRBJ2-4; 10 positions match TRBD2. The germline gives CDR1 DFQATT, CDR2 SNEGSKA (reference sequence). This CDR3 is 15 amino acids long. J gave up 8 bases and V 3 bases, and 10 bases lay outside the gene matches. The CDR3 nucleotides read TGCAGTGCTAGGGTGAGCGGGAGGGCCTCATACATTCAGTACTTC. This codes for CSARVSGRASYIQYF.

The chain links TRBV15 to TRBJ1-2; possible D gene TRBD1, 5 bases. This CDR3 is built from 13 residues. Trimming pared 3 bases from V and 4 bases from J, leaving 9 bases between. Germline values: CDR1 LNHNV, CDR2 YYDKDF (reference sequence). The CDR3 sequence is CATSSRVGYGYTF. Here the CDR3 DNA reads TGTGCCACCAGCAGCAGGGTGGGCTATGGCTACACCTTC.

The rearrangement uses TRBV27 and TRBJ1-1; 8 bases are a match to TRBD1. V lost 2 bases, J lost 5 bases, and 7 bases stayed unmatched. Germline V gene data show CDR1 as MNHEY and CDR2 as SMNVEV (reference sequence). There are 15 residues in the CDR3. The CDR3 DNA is TGTGCCAGCAGTTTAAGTACAGGGGGACAGACTGAAGCTTTCTTT. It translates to CASSLSTGGQTEAFF.

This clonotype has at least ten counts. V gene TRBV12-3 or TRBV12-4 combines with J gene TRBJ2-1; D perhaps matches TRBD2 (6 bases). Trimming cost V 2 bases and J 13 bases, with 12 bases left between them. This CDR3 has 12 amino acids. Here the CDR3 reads CASSLLRGVQFF. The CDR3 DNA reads TGTGCCAGCAGTTTACTGCGGGGAGTCCAGTTCTTC.

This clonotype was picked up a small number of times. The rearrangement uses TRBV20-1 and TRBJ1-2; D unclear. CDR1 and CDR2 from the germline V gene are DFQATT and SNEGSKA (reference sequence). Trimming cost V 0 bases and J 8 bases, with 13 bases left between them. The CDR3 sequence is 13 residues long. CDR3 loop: CSARDPTPRGYTF. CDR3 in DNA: TGCAGTGCTAGAGATCCCACCCCGCGCGGCTACACCTTC.

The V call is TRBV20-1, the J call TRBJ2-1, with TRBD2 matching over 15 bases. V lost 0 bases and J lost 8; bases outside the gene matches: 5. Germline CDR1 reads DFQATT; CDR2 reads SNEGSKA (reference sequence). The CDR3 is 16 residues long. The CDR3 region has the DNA TGCAGTGCTAGAGAAGGGACTAGCGGGAGGTGGGATGAGCAGTTCTTC. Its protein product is CSAREGTSGRWDEQFF.

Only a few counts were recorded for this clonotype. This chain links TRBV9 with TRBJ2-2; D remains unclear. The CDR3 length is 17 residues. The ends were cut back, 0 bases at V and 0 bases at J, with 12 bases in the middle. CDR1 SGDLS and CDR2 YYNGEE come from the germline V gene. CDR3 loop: CASSVGSVWANTGELFF. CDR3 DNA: TGTGCCAGCAGCGTAGGGTCAGTCTGGGCGAACACCGGGGAGCTGTTTTTT.

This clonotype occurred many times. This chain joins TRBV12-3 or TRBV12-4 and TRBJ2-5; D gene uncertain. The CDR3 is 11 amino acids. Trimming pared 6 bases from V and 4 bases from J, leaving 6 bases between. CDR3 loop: CASSLLETQYF. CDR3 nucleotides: TGTGCCAGCAGCTTGCTAGAGACCCAGTACTTC.

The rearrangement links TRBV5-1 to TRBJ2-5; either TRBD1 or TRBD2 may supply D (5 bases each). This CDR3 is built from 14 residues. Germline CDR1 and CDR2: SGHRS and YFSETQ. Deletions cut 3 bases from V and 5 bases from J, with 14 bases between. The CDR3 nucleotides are TGCGCCAGCAGCTACTGGGACCAACCGGAGACCCAGTACTTC. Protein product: CASSYWDQPETQYF.

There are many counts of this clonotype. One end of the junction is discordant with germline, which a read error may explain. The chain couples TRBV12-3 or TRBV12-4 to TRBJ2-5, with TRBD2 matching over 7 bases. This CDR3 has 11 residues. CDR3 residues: CASSREGSQGF. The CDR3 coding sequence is TGTGCCAGCAGTAGGGAGGGGTCCCAGGGCTTC.

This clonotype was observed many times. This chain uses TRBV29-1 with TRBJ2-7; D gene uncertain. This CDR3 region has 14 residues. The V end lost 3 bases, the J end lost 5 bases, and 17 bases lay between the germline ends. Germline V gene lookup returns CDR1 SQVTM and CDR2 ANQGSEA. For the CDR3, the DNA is TGCAGCGTTGAGGCGGCAACGGCAGCCCACGAGCAGTACTTC. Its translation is CSVEAATAAHEQYF.

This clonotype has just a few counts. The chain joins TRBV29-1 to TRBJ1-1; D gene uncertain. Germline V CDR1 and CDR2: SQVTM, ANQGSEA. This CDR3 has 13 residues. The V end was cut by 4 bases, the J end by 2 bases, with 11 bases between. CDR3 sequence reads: CSVGADTNTEAFF. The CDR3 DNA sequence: TGCAGCGTTGGGGCAGACACCAACACTGAAGCTTTCTTT.

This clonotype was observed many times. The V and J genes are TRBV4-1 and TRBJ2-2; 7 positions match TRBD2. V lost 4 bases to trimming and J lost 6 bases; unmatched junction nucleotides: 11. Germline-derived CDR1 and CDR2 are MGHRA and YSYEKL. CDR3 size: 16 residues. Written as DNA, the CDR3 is TGCGCCAGCAGCCGACTAGGACTAGTTGGGGCCGGGGAGCTGTTTTTT. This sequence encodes CASSRLGLVGAGELFF.

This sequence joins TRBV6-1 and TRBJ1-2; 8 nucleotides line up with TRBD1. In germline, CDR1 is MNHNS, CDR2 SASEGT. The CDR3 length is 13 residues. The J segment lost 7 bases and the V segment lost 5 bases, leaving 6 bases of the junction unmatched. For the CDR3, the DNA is TGTGCCAGCAGTCGCGCAGGGGGCTCTGGCTACACCTTC. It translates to CASSRAGGSGYTF.